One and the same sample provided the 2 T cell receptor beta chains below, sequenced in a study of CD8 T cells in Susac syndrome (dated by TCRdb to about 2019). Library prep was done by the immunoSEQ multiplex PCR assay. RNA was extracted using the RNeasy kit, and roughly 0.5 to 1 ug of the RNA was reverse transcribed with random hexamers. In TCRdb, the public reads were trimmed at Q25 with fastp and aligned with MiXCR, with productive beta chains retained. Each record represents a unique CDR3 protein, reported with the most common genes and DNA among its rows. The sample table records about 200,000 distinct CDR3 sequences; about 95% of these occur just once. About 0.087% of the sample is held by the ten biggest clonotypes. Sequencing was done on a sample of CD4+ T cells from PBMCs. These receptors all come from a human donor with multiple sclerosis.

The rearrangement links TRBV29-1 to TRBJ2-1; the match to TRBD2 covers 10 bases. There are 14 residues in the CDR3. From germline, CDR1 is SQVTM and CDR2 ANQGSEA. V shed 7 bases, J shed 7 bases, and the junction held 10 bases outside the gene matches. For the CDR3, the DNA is TGCAGCGGTCTCAGGGCTAGCGGGGGAAATGAGCAGTTCTTC. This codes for CSGLRASGGNEQFF.

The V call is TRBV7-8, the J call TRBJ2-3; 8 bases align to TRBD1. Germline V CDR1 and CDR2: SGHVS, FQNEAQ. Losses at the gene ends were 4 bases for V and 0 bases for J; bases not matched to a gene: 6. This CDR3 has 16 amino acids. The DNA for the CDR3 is TGTGCCAGCAGCTCCCACAGGGGGGCAAGCACAGATACGCAGTATTTT. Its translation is CASSSHRGASTDTQYF.